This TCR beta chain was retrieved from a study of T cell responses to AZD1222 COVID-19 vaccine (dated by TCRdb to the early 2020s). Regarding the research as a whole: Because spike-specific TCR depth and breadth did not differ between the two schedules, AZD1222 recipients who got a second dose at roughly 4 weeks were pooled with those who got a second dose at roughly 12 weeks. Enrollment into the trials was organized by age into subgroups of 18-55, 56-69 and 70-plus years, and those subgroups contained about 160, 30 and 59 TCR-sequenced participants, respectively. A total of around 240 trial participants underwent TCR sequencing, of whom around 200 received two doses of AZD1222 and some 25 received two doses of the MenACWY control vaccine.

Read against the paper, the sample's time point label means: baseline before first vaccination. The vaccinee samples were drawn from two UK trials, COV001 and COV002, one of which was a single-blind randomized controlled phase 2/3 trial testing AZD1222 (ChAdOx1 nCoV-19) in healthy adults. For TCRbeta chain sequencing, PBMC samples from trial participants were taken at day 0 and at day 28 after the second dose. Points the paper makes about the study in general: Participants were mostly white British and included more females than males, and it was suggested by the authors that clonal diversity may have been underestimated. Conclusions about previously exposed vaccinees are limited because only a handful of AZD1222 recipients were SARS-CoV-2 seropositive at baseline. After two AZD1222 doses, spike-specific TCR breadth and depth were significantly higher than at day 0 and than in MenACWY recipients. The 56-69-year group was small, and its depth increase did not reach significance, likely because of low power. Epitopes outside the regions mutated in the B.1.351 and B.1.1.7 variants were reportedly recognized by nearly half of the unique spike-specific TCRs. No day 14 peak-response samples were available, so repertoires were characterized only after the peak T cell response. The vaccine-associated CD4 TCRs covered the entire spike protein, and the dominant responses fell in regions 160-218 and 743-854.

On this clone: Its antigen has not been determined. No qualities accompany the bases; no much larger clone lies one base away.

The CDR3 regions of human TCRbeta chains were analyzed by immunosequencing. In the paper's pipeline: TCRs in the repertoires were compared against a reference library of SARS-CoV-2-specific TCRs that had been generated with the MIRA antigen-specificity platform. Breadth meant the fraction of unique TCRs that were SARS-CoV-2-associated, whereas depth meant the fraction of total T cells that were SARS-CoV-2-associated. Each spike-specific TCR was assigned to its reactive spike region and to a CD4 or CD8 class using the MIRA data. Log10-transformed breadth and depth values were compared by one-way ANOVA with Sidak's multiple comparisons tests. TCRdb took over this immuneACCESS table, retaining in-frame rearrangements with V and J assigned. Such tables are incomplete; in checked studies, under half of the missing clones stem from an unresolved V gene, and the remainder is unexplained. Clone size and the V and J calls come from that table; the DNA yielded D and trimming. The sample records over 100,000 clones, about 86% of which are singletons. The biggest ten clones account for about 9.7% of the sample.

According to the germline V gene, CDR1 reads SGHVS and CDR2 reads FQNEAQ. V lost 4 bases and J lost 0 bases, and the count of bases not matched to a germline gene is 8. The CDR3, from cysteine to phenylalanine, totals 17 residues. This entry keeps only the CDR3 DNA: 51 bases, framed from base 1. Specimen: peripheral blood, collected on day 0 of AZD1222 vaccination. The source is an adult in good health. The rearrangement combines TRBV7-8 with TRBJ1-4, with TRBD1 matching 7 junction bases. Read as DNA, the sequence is TGTGCCAGCAGCTCCCGGACAGGCAAACCAACTAATGAAAAACTGTTTTTT. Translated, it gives CASSSRTGKPTNEKLFF.